The 29 T cell receptor beta chains given below trace back to one sample, sequenced in a study of identical twins. TCRdb passed the 5' RACE reads through MiXCR, listing each CDR3 protein once. This sample has 400,000 to 600,000 distinct CDR3 sequences; approximately 20% occur once, and the top ten carry around 0.48%. These data were likewise used in another study, on yellow fever vaccine responses in identical twins.

The sequenced sample consisted of CD4+ T cells sorted from blood. The receptors here all came from a woman younger than 35 in good health.

This clonotype was observed a few times. This sequence joins TRBV11-1 and TRBJ2-1; 8 bases align to TRBD2. The germline V gene encodes CDR1 SGHAT and CDR2 FQDESV (reference sequence). V dropped 1 base and J dropped 4; count of bases not matched to a gene: 15. The CDR3 covers 19 residues. This CDR3 reads CASSLDEVSGKAIYNEQFF. The CDR3 DNA is TGTGCCAGCAGCTTAGACGAGGTTAGCGGGAAGGCTATATACAATGAGCAGTTCTTC.

This chain connects TRBV5-4 to TRBJ2-1; no definite D call. The CDR3 is 14 residues long. Trimming stripped 2 bases from V and 6 bases from J, with 12 bases between. Germline values: CDR1 SGHNT, CDR2 YYREEE (reference sequence). The CDR3 DNA sequence: TGTGCCAGCAGCTTACGTGAGCGTAGCAATGAGCAGTTCTTC. It translates to CASSLRERSNEQFF.

The chain links TRBV20-1 to TRBJ1-1; possibly TRBD1 for D (5 bases). The length of the CDR3 is 12 residues. Germline CDR1 and CDR2: DFQATT and SNEGSKA (reference sequence). V was cut by 3 bases and J by 8 bases, with 13 bases left in between. The CDR3 DNA sequence: TGCAGTGCTAGTGGGGCCACAGAGGAAGCTTTCTTT. It is translated as CSASGATEEAFF.

The J gene is TRBJ2-1, the V gene TRBV11-2, with 7 bases that match TRBD2. V dropped 2 bases and J dropped 0; count of bases not matched to a gene: 10. The CDR3 is made up of 18 amino acids. Germline CDR1 reads SGHAT; CDR2 reads FQNNGV. The CDR3 DNA reads TGTGCCAGCAGCTTAACCCAGCGGGGCTCAAGCTCCTACAATGAGCAGTTCTTC. Translating gives CASSLTQRGSSSYNEQFF.

J is TRBJ2-5 and V is TRBV6-1; 9 bases match TRBD1. The V gene's germline CDR1 is MNHNS and CDR2 SASEGT. The CDR3 totals 13 residues. V dropped 7 bases and J dropped 5; count of bases not matched to a gene: 5. This CDR3 is CASKGQGVETQYF. The DNA for the CDR3 is TGTGCCAGCAAGGGACAGGGAGTCGAGACCCAGTACTTC.

This clonotype came up many times. The CDR3 nucleotides are TGTGCCAGCAACACAGGGGACTATGGCTACACCTTC. This encodes CASNTGDYGYTF. The chain combines TRBV12-3 or TRBV12-4 with TRBJ1-2, with 7 bases identical to TRBD1. V shed 7 bases and J 3 bases; nucleotides not matched to a gene: 2. The CDR3 runs 12 residues.

The chain carries TRBV11-3 and TRBJ2-3, with TRBD1 matching over 11 bases. Germline loops: CDR1 SGHNT, CDR2 YENEEA. This CDR3 is built from 16 residues. With 5 bases clipped from V and 2 bases from J, the junction kept 6 bases outside the gene matches. CDR3 sequence: CASSPGQGAFTDTQYF. CDR3 DNA: TGTGCCAGCAGCCCTGGACAGGGGGCTTTCACAGATACGCAGTATTTT.

The chain employs TRBV4-2 and TRBJ2-1; TRBD2 agrees at 8 bases. The germline V gene has CDR1 LGHNA and CDR2 YNFKEQ. There are 14 residues in the CDR3. Losses at the gene ends were 1 base for V and 14 bases for J; bases not matched to a gene: 10. DNA of the CDR3: TGTGCCAGCAGCCAAGGGGGGACTAGTTTAAGGGAGTTCTTC. Encoded protein: CASSQGGTSLREFF.

This clonotype was seen more than once but under ten times. The chain combines TRBV5-1 with TRBJ2-5; TRBD2 matches 12 bases. This CDR3 is 17 amino acids long. The V gene's germline CDR1 is SGHRS and CDR2 YFSETQ. V was clipped by 6 bases and J by 2 bases; unmatched bases: 11. CDR3 coding DNA: TGCGCCAGCAACCCTCGTGTAGGACTAGCGGGACAAGAGACCCAGTACTTC. It yields the protein CASNPRVGLAGQETQYF.

The chain has TRBV12-3 or TRBV12-4 and TRBJ2-1, with 9 bases lining up with TRBD2. The CDR3 is 15 residues long. V was clipped by 6 bases and J by 6 bases; unmatched bases: 9. In nucleotides, the CDR3 is TGTGCCAGCAGGCGGAGGACTAGCGAGCCCAATGAGCAGTTCTTC. Amino acid sequence: CASRRRTSEPNEQFF.

This clonotype was picked up a small number of times. The rearrangement uses TRBV12-3 or TRBV12-4 and TRBJ2-2; D remains ambiguous. The CDR3 runs to 11 residues. The ends were cut back, 7 bases at V and 3 bases at J, with 3 bases in the middle. The CDR3 DNA reads as TGTGCCAGCAAATACACCGGGGAGCTGTTTTTT. This codes for CASKYTGELFF.

The chain has TRBV6-6 and TRBJ1-6; D call uncertain. The CDR3 totals 13 residues. CDR1 is MNHNY and CDR2 is SVGAGI in the germline V gene (reference sequence). Trimming removed 4 bases at V and 9 bases at J, with 10 bases between. CDR3 region: CASSSTPGSPLHF. In DNA, the CDR3 is TGTGCCAGCAGTTCTACTCCCGGTTCACCCCTCCACTTT.

The rearrangement uses TRBV12-3 or TRBV12-4 and TRBJ2-1; a possible D gene is TRBD2 (6 bases). The CDR3 spans 15 residues. Trimming stripped 5 bases from V and 6 bases from J, with 17 bases between. CDR3: CASSPTPGLLNEQFF. CDR3 bases: TGTGCCAGCAGTCCTACTCCGGGACTCCTCAATGAGCAGTTCTTC.

This clonotype is a singleton in its sample. This chain uses TRBV7-8 with TRBJ2-7; TRBD2 is a possible D gene (5 bases). Germline CDR1 reads SGHVS; CDR2 reads FQNEAQ. The CDR3 sequence is 15 residues long. Trimming removed 1 base at V and 6 bases at J, with 16 bases between. For the CDR3, the DNA is TGTGCCAGCAGCTTAGATCCTAGGACTTCGTCCGAGCAGTACTTC. Amino acid sequence: CASSLDPRTSSEQYF. The full variable domain, in which reference TRBV7-8 and TRBJ2-7 provide the parts outside the CDR3, is GAGVSQSPRYKVAKRGQDVALRCDPISGHVSLFWYQQALGQGPEFLTYFQNEAQLDKSGLPSDRFFAERPEGSVSTLKIQRTQQEDSAVYLCASSLDPRTSSEQYFGPGTRLTVT.

This clonotype came up once. This sequence joins TRBV5-1 and TRBJ2-5, with a tentative D call TRBD2 (6 bases). The CDR3 is 14 amino acids. The V gene's germline CDR1 is SGHRS and CDR2 YFSETQ. Trimming took 2 bases from V and 2 from J, leaving 10 bases between them. CDR3 coding DNA: TGCGCCAGCAGCTTTTTAGCGGAACAAGAGACCCAGTACTTC. Protein sequence: CASSFLAEQETQYF.

CDR3: CASRDPGSYNEQFF. The CDR3 region has the DNA TGTGCCAGCAGGGACCCCGGCTCCTACAATGAGCAGTTCTTC. This chain links TRBV6-2 or TRBV6-3 with TRBJ2-1; no definite D call. Trimming pared 6 bases from V and 0 bases from J, leaving 9 bases between. This CDR3 is 14 amino acids long. CDR1 is MNHEY and CDR2 is SVGEGT in the germline V gene.

This chain joins TRBV20-1 and TRBJ2-2, with 9 bases aligning to TRBD1. The CDR3 has 16 residues. Trimming removed 1 base from V and 1 base from J; junction bases left unmatched: 4. The V gene's germline CDR1 is DFQATT and CDR2 SNEGSKA (reference sequence). CDR3 sequence: CSARVPGQGNTGELFF. In nucleotides, the CDR3 is TGCAGTGCTAGAGTTCCGGGACAGGGGAACACCGGGGAGCTGTTTTTT.

The chain carries TRBV7-9 and TRBJ1-2; a possible D gene is TRBD1 (5 bases). This CDR3 is built from 13 residues. Germline CDR1 reads SEHNR; CDR2 reads FQNEAQ (reference sequence). V was clipped by 5 bases and J by 6 bases, with 13 bases between them. The CDR3: CASSPDGGDGYTF. The CDR3 nucleotides read TGTGCCAGCAGCCCCGACGGAGGGGATGGCTACACCTTC.

This clonotype was counted between two and nine times. CDR3 DNA: TGTGCCAGCAGTGATCAAGCCGAGACCCAGTACTTC. Translation: CASSDQAETQYF. The chain couples TRBV6-1 to TRBJ2-5; D gene unclear. V dropped 3 bases and J dropped 5 bases, with 7 bases sitting between them. Germline CDR1 reads MNHNS; CDR2 reads SASEGT. CDR3 length: 12 residues.

This chain joins TRBV3-1 and TRBJ2-2; no clear D. Germline lookup yields CDR1 LGHDT and CDR2 YNNKEL (reference sequence). Trimming took 4 bases from V and 5 from J, leaving 17 bases between them. The CDR3 is 16 residues long. The DNA of the CDR3 is TGTGCCAGCAGCCCATGGGAAGGCATTCCAACCGGGGAGCTGTTTTTT. Its translation: CASSPWEGIPTGELFF.

This clonotype was counted a single time. At one end the junction does not follow the germline gene, possibly because of a read error. The gene calls are TRBV25-1 and TRBJ2-3; 8 positions match TRBD2. CDR3 length: 15 amino acids. CDR1 is MGHDK and CDR2 is SYGVNS in the germline V gene. CDR3 bases: TGTGCCAGCAGTGGACTAGCGTTAAGCACAGATACGCGGTATTTT. Encoded protein: CASSGLALSTDTRYF.

The chain carries TRBV20-1 and TRBJ2-1, with TRBD2 matching over 11 bases. The CDR3 is 17 amino acids. V trimming: 4 bases; J trimming: 5 bases; junction bases outside the gene matches: 13. Germline CDR1 is DFQATT and CDR2 is SNEGSKA (reference sequence). The CDR3 region has the DNA TGCAGTGCTATACCAAAAACTAGCGGGAGTGTTCACAATGAGCAGTTCTTC. Translated, it gives CSAIPKTSGSVHNEQFF.

This clonotype has only a few counts. The chain combines TRBV12-3 or TRBV12-4 with TRBJ1-1, with 7 bases identical to TRBD1. The CDR3 covers 14 residues. V shed 2 bases, J shed 7 bases, and the junction held 7 bases outside the gene matches. CDR3 DNA sequence: TGTGCCAGCAGTTTAATCCCAGGGGGGAATGAAGCTTTCTTT. It translates to CASSLIPGGNEAFF.

V is TRBV7-6 and J is TRBJ2-2; 10 bases line up with TRBD1. CDR1 is SGHVS and CDR2 is FNYEAQ in the germline V gene. This CDR3 is built from 18 residues. V was clipped by 0 bases and J by 1 base; unmatched bases: 5. The CDR3 region has the DNA TGTGCCAGCAGCTTAGCCCCTAGGACAGGGGGGAACACCGGGGAGCTGTTTTTT. It translates to CASSLAPRTGGNTGELFF.

This clonotype was detected many times. V and J are TRBV6-2 or TRBV6-3 and TRBJ2-3; the D gene is possibly TRBD2 (6 bases). This CDR3 comprises 14 residues. The V end lost 5 bases, the J end lost 2 bases, and 11 bases lay between the germline ends. In germline, CDR1 is MNHEY, CDR2 SVGEGT. The CDR3 loop is CASSPPGDTDTQYF. The DNA for the CDR3 is TGTGCCAGCAGTCCGCCGGGGGACACAGATACGCAGTATTTT.

This clonotype was found a few times. V usage is TRBV29-1 and J usage is TRBJ2-7; either TRBD1 or TRBD2 may supply D (7 bases each). The germline V gene has CDR1 SQVTM and CDR2 ANQGSEA. The V gene lost 2 bases and the J gene lost 2 bases, with 13 bases spanning the gap. The CDR3 consists of 14 residues. CDR3 residues: CSVEREGAPYEQYF. CDR3 coding DNA: TGCAGCGTTGAAAGGGAGGGGGCGCCCTACGAGCAGTACTTC.

The rearrangement uses TRBV7-9 and TRBJ1-1, with 9 bases that match TRBD1. V trimming: 4 bases; J trimming: 1 base; junction bases outside the gene matches: 4. The CDR3 loop spans 15 amino acids. Germline CDR1 and CDR2: SEHNR and FQNEAQ (reference sequence). CDR3 amino acids: CASSSWTGANTEAFF. CDR3 sequence (DNA): TGTGCCAGCAGCTCTTGGACAGGGGCGAACACTGAAGCTTTCTTT.

V is TRBV6-1 and J is TRBJ2-2; 8 bases are shared with TRBD2. In germline, CDR1 is MNHNS, CDR2 SASEGT. The CDR3 sequence is 13 residues long. V was pared by 7 bases and J by 5 bases, with 3 bases of the junction left unmatched. CDR3 sequence reads: CASTGGLTGELFF. CDR3 nucleotide sequence: TGTGCCAGCACGGGGGGGTTGACCGGGGAGCTGTTTTTT.

This sequence joins TRBV5-1 and TRBJ2-1; 7 bases map to TRBD1. The V gene end was trimmed by 4 bases and the J gene end by 4 bases; junction bases not matched to a gene: 8. The CDR3 has 15 residues. Per the germline V gene, CDR1 is SGHRS and CDR2 is YFSETQ. This chain's CDR3 is CASSPKGTDYNEQFF. The CDR3 nucleotides are TGCGCCAGCAGCCCCAAAGGGACAGATTACAATGAGCAGTTCTTC.